The source of this TCR beta chain is a study of CD8+ T cells in alopecia areata. At the level of the study: Treated patients were given oral tofacitinib, which was dosed at 5 to 10 mg twice daily. Patients remained on tofacitinib for 6 to 18 months and then went 6 months without it.

The CDR3 is 16 amino acids. The V segment lost 3 bases and the J segment 0 bases; nucleotides outside the gene matches: 8. Looked up from germline, CDR1 is SGHDT and CDR2 is YYEEEE. Indicated treatment: oral pan-JAK inhibitor, 5-10 mg twice daily. Points from the study as a whole: Relative to normal scalp, lesional scalp, especially alopecia totalis/universalis, showed higher clonality. Scalp clonality dropped significantly under tofacitinib, as did expanded CD8+ top-100 clones.

As for this clone: Its cognate antigen is unknown.

Sequencing used cDNA as its template, made by extracting RNA and reverse transcribing it. This table comes from immunoSEQ multiplex PCR, and its TCRdb copy is limited to in-frame clones, with some not included. Counted here are 120,000 or so clones, about 59% occurring once; the ten biggest clones make up more than 5.5%. The source was CD4+ T cells sorted from blood, collected at week 4, from a patient treated with tofacitinib. The source is a human donor with alopecia areata. V usage is TRBV5-6 and J usage is TRBJ2-7; 8 bases are a match to TRBD2. The CDR3 loop is CASSYTHSGSSYEQYF. CDR3 nucleotides: TGTGCCAGCAGCTACACACACAGCGGGAGCTCCTACGAGCAGTACTTC.